The 24 T cell receptor beta chains below were found in one sample sequenced in a study of blood T cells in healthy people across ages. Through a sample-barcoded 5' primer and a J-beta primer mix, a second PCR was run for roughly 6 to 12 cycles. TCRdb analysed the 5' RACE reads with MiXCR anew, one entry per CDR3 protein. This table holds about 510,000 distinct CDR3 sequences, roughly a quarter found once. These data also featured in a second study, about T cells of mothers and their children.

Sequencing was performed on blood. The origin of the receptors is a boy aged 2-9 years in good health.

The chain combines TRBV5-4 with TRBJ2-5; D perhaps matches TRBD1 (6 bases). The closer fit of TRBJ2-7 to the DNA end suggests the J call may be wrong. This CDR3 has 11 amino acids. Germline lookup yields CDR1 SGHNT and CDR2 YYREEE (reference sequence). CDR3 coding DNA: TGTGCCAGCTACAGGGACTACGAGCAGTACTTC. This encodes CASYRDYEQYF.

The genes are TRBV11-3 and TRBJ2-3, with 16 nucleotides matching TRBD2. The junction had 4 bases not matched to a gene; V was cut back by 5 bases and J by 2 bases. CDR3 size: 17 residues. CDR1 and CDR2 from the germline V gene are SGHNT and YENEEA. For the CDR3, the DNA is TGTGCCAGCAGCCCCGGGACTAGCGGGGGGGACACAGATACGCAGTATTTT. It yields the protein CASSPGTSGGDTDTQYF.

Only a few counts were recorded for this clonotype. The rearrangement joins TRBV20-1 to TRBJ2-5; tentatively, D is TRBD2 (6 bases). The DNA end lines up better with TRBJ2-1; the J call may be wrong. The CDR3 runs to 14 residues. Germline loops: CDR1 DFQATT, CDR2 SNEGSKA (reference sequence). CDR3 coding DNA: TGCAGTGCTTACGGGAGAGACTCCTGGAATGAGCAGTTCTTC. Protein: CSAYGRDSWNEQFF.

This clonotype was recorded a few times. The chain joins TRBV29-1 to TRBJ2-1, with D tentatively TRBD1 or TRBD2 (6 bases each). The CDR3 spans 11 residues. V was cut by 8 bases and J by 8 bases, with 13 bases left in between. From germline, CDR1 is SQVTM and CDR2 ANQGSEA. The CDR3 region is CSLRGQDEQFF. CDR3 nucleotides: TGCAGCCTCCGGGGGCAGGATGAGCAGTTCTTC.

This clonotype has just a few counts. The CDR3 region is CSVAQGSHEQYF. CDR3 in DNA: TGCAGCGTAGCACAGGGGAGTCACGAGCAGTACTTC. The chain carries TRBV29-1 and TRBJ2-7; 7 bases match TRBD1. The V gene end was trimmed by 6 bases and the J gene end by 5 bases; junction bases not matched to a gene: 7. Germline CDR1 is SQVTM and CDR2 is ANQGSEA. This CDR3 is 12 amino acids long.

This clonotype occurred a few times. The chain carries TRBV28 and TRBJ2-2; possible D gene TRBD2, 5 bases. The V end lost 2 bases, the J end lost 6 bases, and 13 bases lay between the germline ends. Per the germline V gene, CDR1 is MDHEN and CDR2 is SYDVKM. CDR3 length: 15 residues. The CDR3 DNA reads TGTGCCAGCAGTTTACCCCTAACTAGTTCCGGGGAGCTGTTTTTT. Residues: CASSLPLTSSGELFF.

In its sample, this clonotype was seen a few times. The chain uses TRBV6-1 and TRBJ1-6; D is perhaps TRBD1 (6 bases). The CDR3 runs to 13 residues. Per germline, CDR1 MNHNS and CDR2 SASEGT. Trimming took off 7 bases at V and 8 bases at J, with 12 bases between the two ends. The CDR3 region is CASTGARYSPLHF. In DNA, the CDR3 is TGTGCCAGCACGGGGGCGCGGTATTCACCCCTCCACTTT.

The chain combines TRBV24-1 with TRBJ2-5, with D uncertain. Trimming removed 4 bases from V and 3 bases from J, with 5 bases in between. This CDR3 region has 12 residues. CDR1 and CDR2 from the germline V gene are KGHDR and SFDVKD. Here the CDR3 DNA reads TGTGCCACCAGTGACTCAGAAGAGACCCAGTACTTC. Translation: CATSDSEETQYF.

The chain employs TRBV12-3 or TRBV12-4 and TRBJ1-1; unclear D gene. V was cut by 2 bases and J by 11 bases, with 12 bases left in between. This CDR3 has 12 amino acids. Here the CDR3 DNA reads TGTGCCAGCAGTTTATGGGCTGACCGCGCTTTCTTT. Protein sequence: CASSLWADRAFF.

This chain connects TRBV12-3 or TRBV12-4 to TRBJ2-3; 16 nucleotides line up with TRBD2. The CDR3 contains 18 residues. V lost 6 bases to trimming and J lost 0 bases; unmatched junction nucleotides: 6. The CDR3 region has the DNA TGTGCCAGCAGCCAGGGGACTAGCGGGAGGGGAAGCACAGATACGCAGTATTTT. Its translation is CASSQGTSGRGSTDTQYF.

The gene calls are TRBV12-3 or TRBV12-4 and TRBJ2-3; 8 bases are a match to TRBD2. V lost 2 bases and J lost 6; bases outside the gene matches: 4. The CDR3 has 14 residues. The CDR3 DNA is TGTGCCAGCAGTTTAACCGGGAGGGCGGATACGCAGTATTTT. It is translated as CASSLTGRADTQYF.

This clonotype was observed a handful of times. The gene calls are TRBV5-1 and TRBJ2-2; D not certain. Germline V gives CDR1 SGHRS, CDR2 YFSETQ. This CDR3 region has 16 residues. With 0 bases removed from V and 3 bases from J, the gap between germline ends came to 12 bases. The CDR3 is CASSLVLVSDTGELFF. CDR3 DNA sequence: TGCGCCAGCAGCTTGGTCTTAGTGTCTGACACCGGGGAGCTGTTTTTT.

Here the CDR3 reads CSATGSDTQYF. CDR3 in DNA: TGCAGTGCCACGGGTTCGGATACGCAGTATTTT. The V and J genes are TRBV20-1 and TRBJ2-3; no clear D. V shed 6 bases and J shed 6 bases, with 10 bases lying between them. CDR3 length: 11 amino acids. In germline, CDR1 is DFQATT, CDR2 SNEGSKA (reference sequence).

This clonotype showed up just a few times. V is TRBV6-5 and J is TRBJ1-4; D possibly corresponds to TRBD1 (6 bases). The length of the CDR3 is 15 residues. Germline V lookup: CDR1 MNHEY, CDR2 SVGAGI. Trimming cost V 8 bases and J 13 bases, with 26 bases left between them. The CDR3 DNA reads as TGTGCCAGCGCGGGGGCGGGGGCAGGGCGGACCGGACTGTTTTTT. It specifies CASAGAGAGRTGLFF.

This chain uses TRBV11-1 with TRBJ1-2, with TRBD1 identical over 7 bases. Germline CDR1 reads SGHAT; CDR2 reads FQDESV (reference sequence). J gave up 0 bases and V 5 bases, and 12 bases lay outside the gene matches. CDR3 length: 17 residues. In nucleotides, the CDR3 is TGTGCCAGCAGCCCCAGAGGGACAGCGATTTCTAACTATGGCTACACCTTC. It translates to CASSPRGTAISNYGYTF.

The chain carries TRBV20-1 and TRBJ2-5, with D perhaps matching TRBD2 (7 bases). Trimming stripped 4 bases from V and 4 bases from J, with 16 bases between. The CDR3 extends over 14 amino acids. Germline lookup yields CDR1 DFQATT and CDR2 SNEGSKA (reference sequence). The CDR3 DNA follows: TGCAGTGCTAAGGGGGGGCGAGGGGGAGAGACCCAGTACTTC. Protein sequence: CSAKGGRGGETQYF.

The chain has TRBV4-3 and TRBJ1-4, with TRBD1 matching over 7 bases. Trimming took 1 base from V and 7 from J; bases not matched to a gene: 3. Germline lookup yields CDR1 LGHNA and CDR2 YSLEER. The length of the CDR3 is 14 residues. Here the CDR3 DNA reads TGCGCCAGCAGCCAAGGACAGGGTTCTGAAAAACTGTTTTTT. Its protein product is CASSQGQGSEKLFF.

Concerning this clonotype itself: Without the conserved terminal phenylalanine or tryptophan, this CDR3 likely stems from a read error. The chain joins TRBV3-1 to TRBJ1-1; 11 bases are shared with TRBD1. The CDR3 has 15 residues. In germline, CDR1 is LGHDT, CDR2 YNNKEL (reference sequence). V gave up 0 bases and J gave up 5 bases; unmatched junction bases: 2. The CDR3, as DNA: TGTGCCAGCAGCCAAGAAGGGACAGGGGGGACTGAAGCTTTCTCT. Protein: CASSQEGTGGTEAFS.

This clonotype has more than one count but fewer than ten. The chain is built from TRBV20-1 and TRBJ2-5, with a tentative D call TRBD2 (5 bases). The CDR3 covers 12 residues. The germline CDR1 and CDR2 sequences are DFQATT and SNEGSKA (reference sequence). Trimming shortened V by 5 bases and J by 1 base, and 8 bases separated the two germline ends. For the CDR3, the DNA is TGCAGTGCTCGGGGATTCCAAGAGACCCAGTACTTC. Amino acid sequence: CSARGFQETQYF.

The chain employs TRBV9 and TRBJ1-1, with a weak D call TRBD1 (6 bases). V lost 0 bases and J 3 bases, leaving 12 bases between the germline ends. The germline CDR1 and CDR2 sequences are SGDLS and YYNGEE. CDR3 length: 15 amino acids. The CDR3 coding sequence is TGTGCCAGCAGCGTAGGAGCAGGGGCGGACACTGAAGCTTTCTTT. It codes for CASSVGAGADTEAFF. Together with reference TRBV9 and TRBJ1-1, the CDR3 gives the full variable domain: DSGVTQTPKHLITATGQRVTLRCSPRSGDLSVYWYQQSLDQGLQFLIQYYNGEERAKGNILERFSAQQFPDLHSELNLSSLELGDSALYFCASSVGAGADTEAFFGQGTRLTVV.

This clonotype was seen a few times. The chain carries TRBV7-2 and TRBJ2-7, with D possibly TRBD2 on 6 matching bases. The J call may be mistaken, given a closer DNA end match to TRBJ2-1. Germline V gene sequence: CDR1 SGHTA, CDR2 FQGNSA. This CDR3 has 14 residues. The CDR3 is CASSLVPSDNEQFF. CDR3 DNA sequence: TGTGCCAGCAGCTTAGTTCCTAGCGACAATGAGCAGTTCTTC.

This chain joins TRBV29-1 and TRBJ1-4, with unresolved D. Germline CDR1 is SQVTM and CDR2 is ANQGSEA. The germline V and J ends were trimmed by 6 bases and 7 bases, with 9 bases remaining between them. This CDR3 is built from 11 residues. CDR3 DNA: TGCAGCGTAATGTCTGGTGAAAAACTGTTTTTT. As protein: CSVMSGEKLFF.

This clonotype came up a few times. The rearrangement joins TRBV29-1 to TRBJ2-7, with 10 nucleotides matching TRBD2. Per the germline V gene, CDR1 is SQVTM and CDR2 is ANQGSEA. This CDR3 has 13 amino acids. Unmatched junction bases numbered 6, after V lost 3 bases and J lost 7 bases. The CDR3 protein is CSVDPLAGREQYF. DNA for the CDR3: TGCAGCGTTGATCCACTAGCGGGAAGAGAGCAGTACTTC.

The rearrangement links TRBV18 to TRBJ1-1, with D possibly TRBD1 on 5 matching bases. Per the germline V gene, CDR1 is KGHSH and CDR2 is LQKENI. The CDR3 is 17 amino acids. Trimming took off 3 bases at V and 0 bases at J, with 17 bases between the two ends. CDR3 bases: TGTGCCAGCTCACCTTTAATTGACAGCCCCATGAACACTGAAGCTTTCTTT. Translating it yields CASSPLIDSPMNTEAFF.